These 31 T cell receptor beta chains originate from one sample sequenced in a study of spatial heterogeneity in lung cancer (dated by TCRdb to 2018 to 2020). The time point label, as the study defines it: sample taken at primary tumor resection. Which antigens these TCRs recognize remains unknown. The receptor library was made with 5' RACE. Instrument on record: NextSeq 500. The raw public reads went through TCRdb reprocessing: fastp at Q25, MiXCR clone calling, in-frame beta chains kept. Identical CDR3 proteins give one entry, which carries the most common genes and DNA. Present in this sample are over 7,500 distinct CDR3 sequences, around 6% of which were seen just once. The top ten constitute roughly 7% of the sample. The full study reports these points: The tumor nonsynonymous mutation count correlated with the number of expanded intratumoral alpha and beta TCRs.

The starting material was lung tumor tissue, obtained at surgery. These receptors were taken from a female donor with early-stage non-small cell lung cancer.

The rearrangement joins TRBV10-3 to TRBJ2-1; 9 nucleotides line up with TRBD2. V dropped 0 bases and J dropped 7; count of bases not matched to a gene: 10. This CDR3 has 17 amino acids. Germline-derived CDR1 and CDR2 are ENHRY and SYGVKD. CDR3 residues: CAISESSASGDRNEQFF. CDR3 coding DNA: TGTGCCATCAGTGAGTCGTCCGCTAGCGGGGATAGAAATGAGCAGTTCTTC.

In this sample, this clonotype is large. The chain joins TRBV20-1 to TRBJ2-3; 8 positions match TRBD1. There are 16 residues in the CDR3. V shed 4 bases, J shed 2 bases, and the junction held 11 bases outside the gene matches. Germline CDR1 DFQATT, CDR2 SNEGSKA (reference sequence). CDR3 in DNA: TGCAGTGCTAAGAGCCAAAGGACAGGGTTCACAGATACGCAGTATTTT. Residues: CSAKSQRTGFTDTQYF.

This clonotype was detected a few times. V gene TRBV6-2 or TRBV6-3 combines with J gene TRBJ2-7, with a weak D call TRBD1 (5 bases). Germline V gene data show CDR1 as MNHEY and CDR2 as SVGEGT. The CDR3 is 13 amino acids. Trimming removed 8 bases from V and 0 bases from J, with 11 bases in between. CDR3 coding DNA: TGTGCCAGCGCCGCAGGGTTCTCCTACGAGCAGTACTTC. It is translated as CASAAGFSYEQYF.

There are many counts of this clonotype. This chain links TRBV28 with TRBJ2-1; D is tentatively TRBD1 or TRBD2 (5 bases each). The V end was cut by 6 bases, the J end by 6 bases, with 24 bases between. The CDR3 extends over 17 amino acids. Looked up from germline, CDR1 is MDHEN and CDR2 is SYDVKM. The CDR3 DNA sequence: TGTGCCAGCAGGCTATGGGGGTTTAAGGGCCTGGCCAATGAGCAGTTCTTC. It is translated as CASRLWGFKGLANEQFF.

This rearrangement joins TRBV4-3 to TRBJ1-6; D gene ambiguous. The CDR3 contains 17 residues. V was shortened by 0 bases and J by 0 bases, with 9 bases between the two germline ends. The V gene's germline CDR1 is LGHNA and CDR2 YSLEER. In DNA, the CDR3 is TGCGCCAGCAGCCAAGATGTGTCCGGCTCCTATAATTCACCCCTCCACTTT. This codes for CASSQDVSGSYNSPLHF.

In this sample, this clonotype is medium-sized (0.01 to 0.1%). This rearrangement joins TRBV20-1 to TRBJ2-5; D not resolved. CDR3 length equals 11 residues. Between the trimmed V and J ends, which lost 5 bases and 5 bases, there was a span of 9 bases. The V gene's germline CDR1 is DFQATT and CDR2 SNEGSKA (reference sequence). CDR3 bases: TGCAGTGCTCGCCAAGGGGAGACCCAGTACTTC. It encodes CSARQGETQYF.

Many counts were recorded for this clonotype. DNA for the CDR3: TGTGCCAGCAGCTCCCTCCGCCCCTCACCCCTCCACTTT. Translated: CASSSLRPSPLHF. The chain combines TRBV7-2 with TRBJ1-6; D is uncertain. Trimming cost V 4 bases and J 10 bases, with 11 bases left between them. This CDR3 has 13 residues. From germline, CDR1 is SGHTA and CDR2 FQGNSA. The full variable domain, completed using reference TRBV7-2 and TRBJ1-6, is GAGVSQSPSNKVTEKGKDVELRCDPISGHTALYWYRQSLGQGLEFLIYFQGNSAPDKSGLPSDRFSAERTGGSVSTLTIQRTQQEDSAVYLCASSSLRPSPLHFGNGTRLTVT.

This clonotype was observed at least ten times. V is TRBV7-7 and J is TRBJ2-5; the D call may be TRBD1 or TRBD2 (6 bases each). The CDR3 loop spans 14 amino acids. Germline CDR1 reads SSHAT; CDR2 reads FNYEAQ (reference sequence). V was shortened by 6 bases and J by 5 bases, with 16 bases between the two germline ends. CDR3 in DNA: TGTGCCAGCAGTCGAAATCAGGGGAGGGAGACCCAGTACTTC. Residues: CASSRNQGRETQYF.

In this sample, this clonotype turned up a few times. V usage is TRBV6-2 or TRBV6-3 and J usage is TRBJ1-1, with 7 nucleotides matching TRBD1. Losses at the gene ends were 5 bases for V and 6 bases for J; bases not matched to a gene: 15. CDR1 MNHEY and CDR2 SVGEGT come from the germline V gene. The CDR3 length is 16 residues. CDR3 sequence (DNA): TGTGCCAGCAGTGACCCGGGACAGAAGCTGACTGCTGAAGCTTTCTTT. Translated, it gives CASSDPGQKLTAEAFF.

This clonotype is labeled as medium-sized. CDR3 in amino acids: CASRQIGGLGYEQYF. The DNA of the CDR3 is TGTGCCAGCAGGCAAATCGGGGGTTTGGGATACGAGCAGTACTTC. The rearrangement uses TRBV6-1 and TRBJ2-7; possibly TRBD2 for D (6 bases). The V and J ends lost 6 bases and 4 bases respectively, with 19 bases between them. CDR3 length: 15 amino acids. CDR1 and CDR2 from the germline V gene are MNHNS and SASEGT.

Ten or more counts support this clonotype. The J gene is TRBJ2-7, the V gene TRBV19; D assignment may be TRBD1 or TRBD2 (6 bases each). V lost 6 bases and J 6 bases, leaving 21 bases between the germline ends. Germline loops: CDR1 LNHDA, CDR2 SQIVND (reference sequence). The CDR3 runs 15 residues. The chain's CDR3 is CASRTEGGAPSEQYF. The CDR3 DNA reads TGTGCCAGTAGGACGGAGGGGGGAGCCCCTTCCGAGCAGTACTTC.

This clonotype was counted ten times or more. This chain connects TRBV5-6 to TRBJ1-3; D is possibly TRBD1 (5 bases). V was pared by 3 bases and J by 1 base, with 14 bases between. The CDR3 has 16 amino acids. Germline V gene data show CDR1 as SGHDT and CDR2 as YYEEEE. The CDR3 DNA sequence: TGTGCCAGCAGCTCCATTTCCGGGACGTCTGGAAACACCATATATTTT. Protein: CASSSISGTSGNTIYF.

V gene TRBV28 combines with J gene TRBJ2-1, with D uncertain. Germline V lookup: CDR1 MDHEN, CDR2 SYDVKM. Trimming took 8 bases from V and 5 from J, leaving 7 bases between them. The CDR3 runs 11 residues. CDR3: CASYLNNEQFF. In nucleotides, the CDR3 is TGTGCCAGCTATCTCAACAATGAGCAGTTCTTC. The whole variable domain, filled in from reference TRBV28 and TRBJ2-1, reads DVKVTQSSRYLVKRTGEKVFLECVQDMDHENMFWYRQDPGLGLRLIYFSYDVKMKEKGDIPEGYSVSREKKERFSLILESASTNQTSMYLCASYLNNEQFFGPGTRLTVL.

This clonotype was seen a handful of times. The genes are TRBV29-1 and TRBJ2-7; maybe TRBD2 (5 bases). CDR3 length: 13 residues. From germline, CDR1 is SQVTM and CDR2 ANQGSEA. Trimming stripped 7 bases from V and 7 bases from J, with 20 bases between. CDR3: CSASPLGGVEQYF. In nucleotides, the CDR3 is TGCAGCGCCTCACCCCTCGGAGGAGTTGAGCAGTACTTC.

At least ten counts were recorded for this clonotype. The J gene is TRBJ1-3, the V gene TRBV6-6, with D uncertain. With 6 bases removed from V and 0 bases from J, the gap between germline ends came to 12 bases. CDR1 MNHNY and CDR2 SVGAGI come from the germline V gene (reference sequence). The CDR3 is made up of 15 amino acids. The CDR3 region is CASSETPSSGNTIYF. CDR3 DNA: TGTGCCAGCAGCGAGACACCTAGCTCTGGAAACACCATATATTTT.

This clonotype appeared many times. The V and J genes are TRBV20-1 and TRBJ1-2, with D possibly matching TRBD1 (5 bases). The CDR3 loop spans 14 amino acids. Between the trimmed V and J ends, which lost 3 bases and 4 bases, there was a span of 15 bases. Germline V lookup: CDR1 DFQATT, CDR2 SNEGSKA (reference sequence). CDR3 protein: CSASTSVRGYGYTF. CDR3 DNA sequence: TGCAGTGCTAGTACCTCCGTTAGGGGCTATGGCTACACCTTC.

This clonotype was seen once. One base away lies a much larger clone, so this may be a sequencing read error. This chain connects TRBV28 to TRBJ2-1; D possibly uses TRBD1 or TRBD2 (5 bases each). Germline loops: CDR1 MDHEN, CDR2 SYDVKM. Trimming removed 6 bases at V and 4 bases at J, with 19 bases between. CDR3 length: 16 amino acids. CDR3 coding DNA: TGTGCCAGCAGAGATTGGGCAGGGACCGAATACAATGAGCAGTTCTTC. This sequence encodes CASRDWAGTEYNEQFF.

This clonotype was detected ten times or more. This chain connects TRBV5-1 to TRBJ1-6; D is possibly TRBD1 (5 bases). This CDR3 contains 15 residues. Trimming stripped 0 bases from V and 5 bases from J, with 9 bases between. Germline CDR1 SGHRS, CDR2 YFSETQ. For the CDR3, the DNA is TGCGCCAGCAGCTTGGGGCAGGGTAATAATTCACCCCTCCACTTT. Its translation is CASSLGQGNNSPLHF.

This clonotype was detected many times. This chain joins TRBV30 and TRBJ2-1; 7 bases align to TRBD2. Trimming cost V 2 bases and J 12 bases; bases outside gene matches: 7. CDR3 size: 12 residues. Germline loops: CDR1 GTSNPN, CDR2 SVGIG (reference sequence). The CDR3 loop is CAWSRRESVQFF. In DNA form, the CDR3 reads TGTGCCTGGAGTAGGCGGGAGTCTGTGCAGTTCTTC.

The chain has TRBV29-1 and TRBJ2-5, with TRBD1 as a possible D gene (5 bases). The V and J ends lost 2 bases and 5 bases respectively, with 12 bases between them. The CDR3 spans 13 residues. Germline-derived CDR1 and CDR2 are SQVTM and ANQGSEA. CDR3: CSVELDSGETQYF. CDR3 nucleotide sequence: TGCAGCGTTGAACTAGACTCAGGGGAGACCCAGTACTTC. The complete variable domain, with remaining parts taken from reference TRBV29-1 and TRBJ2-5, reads SAVISQKPSRDICQRGTSLTIQCQVDSQVTMMFWYRQQPGQSLTLIATANQGSEATYESGFVIDKFPISRPNLTFSTLTVSNMSPEDSSIYLCSVELDSGETQYFGPGTRLLVL.

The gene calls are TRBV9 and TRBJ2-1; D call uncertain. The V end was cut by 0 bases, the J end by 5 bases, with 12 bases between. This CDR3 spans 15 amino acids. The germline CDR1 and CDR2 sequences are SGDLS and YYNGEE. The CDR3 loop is CASSVAGAGNNEQFF. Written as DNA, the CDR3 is TGTGCCAGCAGCGTAGCCGGAGCAGGAAACAATGAGCAGTTCTTC.

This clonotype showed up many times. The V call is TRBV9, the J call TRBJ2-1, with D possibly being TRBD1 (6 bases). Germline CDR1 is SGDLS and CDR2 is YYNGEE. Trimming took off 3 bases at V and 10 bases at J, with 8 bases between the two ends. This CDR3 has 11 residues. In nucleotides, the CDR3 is TGTGCCAGCAGCGGAACAGGGGAGCAGTTCTTC. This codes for CASSGTGEQFF.

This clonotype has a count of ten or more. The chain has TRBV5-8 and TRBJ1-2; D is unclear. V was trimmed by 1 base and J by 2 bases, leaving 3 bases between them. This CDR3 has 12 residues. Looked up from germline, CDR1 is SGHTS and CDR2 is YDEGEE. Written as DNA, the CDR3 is TGTGCCAGCAGCTTGCAGAACTATGGCTACACCTTC. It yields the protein CASSLQNYGYTF.

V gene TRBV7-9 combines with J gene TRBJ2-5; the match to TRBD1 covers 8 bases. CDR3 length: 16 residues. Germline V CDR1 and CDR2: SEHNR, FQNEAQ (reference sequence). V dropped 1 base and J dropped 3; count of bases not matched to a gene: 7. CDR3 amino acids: CASSLVGEDREETQYF. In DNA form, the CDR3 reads TGTGCCAGCAGCTTAGTAGGGGAGGACAGGGAAGAGACCCAGTACTTC.

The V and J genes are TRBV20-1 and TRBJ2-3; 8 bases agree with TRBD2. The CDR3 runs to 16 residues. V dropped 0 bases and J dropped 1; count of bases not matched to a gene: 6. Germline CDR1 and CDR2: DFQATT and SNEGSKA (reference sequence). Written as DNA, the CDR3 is TGCAGTGCTAGAGATCCAGCGGGGGCCTGCACAGATACGCAGTATTTT. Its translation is CSARDPAGACTDTQYF.

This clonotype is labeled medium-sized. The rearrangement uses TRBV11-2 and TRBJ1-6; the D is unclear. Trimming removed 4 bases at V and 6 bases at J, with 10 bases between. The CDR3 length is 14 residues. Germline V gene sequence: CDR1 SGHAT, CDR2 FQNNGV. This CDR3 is CASSSVGLNSPLHF. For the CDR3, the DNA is TGTGCCAGCAGCTCGGTAGGGCTTAATTCACCCCTCCACTTT. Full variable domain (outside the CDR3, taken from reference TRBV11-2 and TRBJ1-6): EAGVAQSPRYKIIEKRQSVAFWCNPISGHATLYWYQQILGQGPKLLIQFQNNGVVDDSQLPKDRFSAERLKGVDSTLKIQPAKLEDSAVYLCASSSVGLNSPLHFGNGTRLTVT.

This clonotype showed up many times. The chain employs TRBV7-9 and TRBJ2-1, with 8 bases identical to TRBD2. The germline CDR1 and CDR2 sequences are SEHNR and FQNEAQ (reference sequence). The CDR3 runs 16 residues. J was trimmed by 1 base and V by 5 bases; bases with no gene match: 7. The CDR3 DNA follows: TGTGCCAGCAGCCTTACTAGCGGAACATCCTACAATGAGCAGTTCTTC. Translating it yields CASSLTSGTSYNEQFF.

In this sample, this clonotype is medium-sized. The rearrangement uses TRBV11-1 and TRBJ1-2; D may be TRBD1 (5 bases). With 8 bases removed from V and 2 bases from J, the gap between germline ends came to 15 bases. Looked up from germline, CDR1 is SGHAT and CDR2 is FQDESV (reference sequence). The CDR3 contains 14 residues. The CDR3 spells CASGRDGANYGYTF. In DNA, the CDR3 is TGTGCCAGCGGTAGGGACGGTGCGAACTATGGCTACACCTTC.

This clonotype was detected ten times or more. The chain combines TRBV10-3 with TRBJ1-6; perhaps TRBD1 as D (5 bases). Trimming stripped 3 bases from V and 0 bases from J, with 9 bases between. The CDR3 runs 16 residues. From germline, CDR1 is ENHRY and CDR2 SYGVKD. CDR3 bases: TGTGCCATCAGTGACAGGGAAAGCTCCTATAATTCACCCCTCCACTTT. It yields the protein CAISDRESSYNSPLHF.

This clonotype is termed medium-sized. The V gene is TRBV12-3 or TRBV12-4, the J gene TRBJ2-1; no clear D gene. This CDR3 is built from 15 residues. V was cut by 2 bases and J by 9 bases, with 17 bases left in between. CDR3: CASSLTNGPTGEQFF. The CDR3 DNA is TGTGCCAGCAGTTTAACAAACGGACCTACGGGTGAGCAGTTCTTC.

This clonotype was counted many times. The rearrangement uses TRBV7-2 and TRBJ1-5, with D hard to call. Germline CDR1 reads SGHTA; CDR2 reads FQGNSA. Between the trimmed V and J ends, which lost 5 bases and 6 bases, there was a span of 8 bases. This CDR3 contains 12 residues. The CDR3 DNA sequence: TGTGCCAGCAGCCTTTTTAGTCAGCCCCAGCATTTT. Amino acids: CASSLFSQPQHF. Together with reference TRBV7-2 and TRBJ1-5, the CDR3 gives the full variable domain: GAGVSQSPSNKVTEKGKDVELRCDPISGHTALYWYRQSLGQGLEFLIYFQGNSAPDKSGLPSDRFSAERTGGSVSTLTIQRTQQEDSAVYLCASSLFSQPQHFGDGTRLSIL.